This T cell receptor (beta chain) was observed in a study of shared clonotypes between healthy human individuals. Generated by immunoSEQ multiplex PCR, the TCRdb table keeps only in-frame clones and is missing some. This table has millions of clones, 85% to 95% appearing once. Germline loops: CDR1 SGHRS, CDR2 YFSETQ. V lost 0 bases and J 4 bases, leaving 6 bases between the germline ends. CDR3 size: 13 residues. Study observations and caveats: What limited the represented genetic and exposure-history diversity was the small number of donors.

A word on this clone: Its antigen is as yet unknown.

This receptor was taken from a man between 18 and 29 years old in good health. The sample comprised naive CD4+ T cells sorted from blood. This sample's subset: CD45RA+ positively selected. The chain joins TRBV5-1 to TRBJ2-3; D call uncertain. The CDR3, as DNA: TGCGCCAGCAGCTTGGTTGCGGCAGATACGCAGTATTTT. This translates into CASSLVAADTQYF.